This TCR beta chain was obtained from a study of blood T cells in healthy people across ages. Study as a whole: T cells yielded about one barcoded beta molecule per two cells through template switching.

The authors ran a second PCR of 7 to 11 cycles using a sample-barcoded 5' primer and a J-beta primer mix. In TCRdb, the 5' RACE reads were re-called with MiXCR into one record per CDR3 protein. The data contain 1.5 million to 2 million distinct CDR3 sequences, 28% of them seen just once; the ten biggest clones take up 6.5% to 8.5%. CDR1 is MDHEN and CDR2 is SYDVKM in the germline V gene. This CDR3 region has 14 residues. Trimming took 7 bases from V and 5 from J, leaving 16 bases between them. This clonotype was counted a few times. Russia was home to the donors, healthy Caucasian individuals aged roughly 6 to 90.

This TCR was sampled from a woman aged 25 to 39 in good health. The chain combines TRBV28 with TRBJ2-3, with TRBD1 as a possible D gene (5 bases). What was sequenced was blood. CDR3 in DNA: TGTGCCAGCACTCCTGGGGCTAGACAAGATACGCAGTATTTT. Translating it yields CASTPGARQDTQYF.